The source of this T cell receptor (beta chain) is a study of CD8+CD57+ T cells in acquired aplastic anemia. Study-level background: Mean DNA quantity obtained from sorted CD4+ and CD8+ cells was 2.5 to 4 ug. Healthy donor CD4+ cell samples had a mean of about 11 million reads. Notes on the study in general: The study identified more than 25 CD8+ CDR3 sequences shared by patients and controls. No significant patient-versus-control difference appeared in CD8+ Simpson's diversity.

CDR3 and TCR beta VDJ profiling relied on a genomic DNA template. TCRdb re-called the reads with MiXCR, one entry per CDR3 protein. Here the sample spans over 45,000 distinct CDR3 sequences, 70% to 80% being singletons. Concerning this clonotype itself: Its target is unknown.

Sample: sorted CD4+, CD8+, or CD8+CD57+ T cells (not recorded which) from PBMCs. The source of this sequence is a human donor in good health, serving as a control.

CDR3 in DNA: TGTGCCATCAGTGATGTTTATAGCAATCAGCCCCAGCATTTT. Its translation is CAISDVYSNQPQHF. The chain links TRBV10-3 to TRBJ1-5; D is ambiguous. The germline gives CDR1 ENHRY, CDR2 SYGVKD. This CDR3 comprises 14 residues. V dropped 3 bases and J dropped 0 bases, with 6 bases sitting between them.